This T cell receptor beta chain was sequenced for a study of PD-1 blockade in classical Hodgkin lymphoma. Whole-study context: With a 2-week interval, patients received intravenous nivolumab at 3 mg/kg.

Generated by immunoSEQ multiplex PCR, the TCRdb table keeps only in-frame clones and is missing some. Here the sample spans roughly 18,000 clones, about 84% being singletons. The CDR3 is 14 residues long. Trimming pared 0 bases from V and 2 bases from J, leaving 8 bases between. Germline CDR1 is GTSNPN and CDR2 is SVGIG (reference sequence). Concerning this clone itself: Antigen specificity is unknown.

Sample time point: cycle 4 day 1 (C4D1), after 6 weeks of nivolumab. The patients all showed relapse after autologous stem cell transplantation, while their brentuximab vedotin exposure varied. Study-wide results and limits: A significant rise in TCR diversity was seen by C4D1 for CD4+ cells but not for CD8+ cells. Complete responders' diversity at baseline resembled that of newly diagnosed patients. Initiation of nivolumab under 1 year after ASCT led to exclusion of patients.

The chain links TRBV30 to TRBJ1-5; possible D gene TRBD1, 5 bases. This receptor was obtained from a human donor with classical Hodgkin lymphoma. The sample here was peripheral blood mononuclear cells (PBMCs), taken before the fourth cycle of nivolumab. The CDR3 protein is CAWSVAGRNQPQHF. The CDR3 DNA follows: TGTGCCTGGAGTGTAGCAGGGCGCAATCAGCCCCAGCATTTT.